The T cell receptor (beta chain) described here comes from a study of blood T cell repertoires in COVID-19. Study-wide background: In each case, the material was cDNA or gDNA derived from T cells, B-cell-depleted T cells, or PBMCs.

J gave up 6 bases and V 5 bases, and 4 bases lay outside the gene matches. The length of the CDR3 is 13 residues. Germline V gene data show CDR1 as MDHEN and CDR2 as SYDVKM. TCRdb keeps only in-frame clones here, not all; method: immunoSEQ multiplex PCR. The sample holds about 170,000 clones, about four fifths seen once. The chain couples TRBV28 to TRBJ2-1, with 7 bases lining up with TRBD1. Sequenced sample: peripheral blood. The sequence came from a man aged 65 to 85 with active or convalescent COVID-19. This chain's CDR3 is CASSTTGVNEQFF. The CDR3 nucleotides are TGTGCCAGCAGTACTACAGGGGTCAATGAGCAGTTCTTC.